This TCR beta chain comes out of a study of shared clonotypes between healthy human individuals. Genomic DNA per cell subset filled all wells of several immunoSEQ plates. Some clones are missing from TCRdb's copy, which holds only in-frame ones; the method was immunoSEQ multiplex PCR. The sample lists about 2.2 million clones; about 93% were seen once. Naive CD8 cells were CD45RO-negative, positively selected for CCR7, excluding terminally differentiated effector memory CD45RA+ cells. Study observations and caveats: Relative to clonotypes present in all four donors, those not shared had lower generation probabilities.

CDR1 and CDR2 from the germline V gene are MNHEY and SMNVEV (reference sequence). Trimming at V came to 3 bases and at J to 5 bases, leaving 6 bases not matched to a gene. CDR3 size: 15 residues. Comment on this clone: Its antigen is unknown.

The sample taken for sequencing was naive CD8+ T cells from PBMCs. The chain recombines TRBV27 with TRBJ2-7, with 11 bases lining up with TRBD2. This sequence was found in a man in his late teens or twenties in good health. Some clones in this sample may be carry-over from other donors' samples. The CDR3: CASSLGTSGSNEQYF. The CDR3 bases are TGTGCCAGCAGTTTGGGAACTAGCGGGAGTAACGAGCAGTACTTC.